The 14 T cell receptor beta chains listed next were all sequenced from one sample in a study of control samples from healthy donors and cancer patients. Sequencing used immunoSEQ multiplex PCR; TCRdb keeps in-frame clones, though not all of them. The data show 35,000 to 55,000 clones, 87% seen once. Sequencing used PBMCs. The receptor source for this set is an older woman with lung cancer.

V gene TRBV9 combines with J gene TRBJ1-5; D is ambiguous. The CDR3 covers 15 residues. CDR1 and CDR2 from the germline V gene are SGDLS and YYNGEE. V was shortened by 5 bases and J by 0 bases, with 12 bases between the two germline ends. The CDR3 is CASSSSPDSNQPQHF. The DNA of the CDR3 is TGTGCCAGCAGTTCCAGTCCCGATAGCAATCAGCCCCAGCATTTT.

The J gene is TRBJ2-7, the V gene TRBV21-1; the table's D call, TRBD2, has no DNA check behind it. TRBV21-1 is reported as a pseudogene. The CDR3 has 16 amino acids. CDR3 bases: TGTGCCAGCAGCAGGGGTCGGGCGGGAGATCCCTACGAGCAGTACTTC. This sequence encodes CASSRGRAGDPYEQYF.

The rearrangement joins TRBV11-2 to TRBJ1-1; D not certain. Between the trimmed V and J ends, which lost 5 bases and 6 bases, there was a span of 22 bases. The CDR3 extends over 16 amino acids. Germline CDR1 is SGHAT and CDR2 is FQNNGV. The CDR3 DNA reads as TGTGCCAGCAGCCCAAAGTCCCCGGCTGGGTGGCCTGAAGCTTTCTTT. Protein product: CASSPKSPAGWPEAFF.

J is TRBJ1-5 and V is TRBV21-1; the listed D gene, TRBD1, was not tested against the DNA. TRBV21-1 is termed a pseudogene. This CDR3 has 18 residues. The CDR3 nucleotides read TGTGCCAGCAGCAATTTGCCCCGGAAGAACAGGAGCCGTCCGCCCCAGCATTTT. It specifies CASSNLPRKNRSRPPQHF.

The V and J genes are TRBV9 and TRBJ1-2; TRBD1 aligns across 9 bases. Germline V gene lookup returns CDR1 SGDLS and CDR2 YYNGEE. Trimming removed 4 bases from V and 10 bases from J; junction bases left unmatched: 11. This CDR3 is built from 14 residues. The CDR3 loop is CASSPQGTGFSYTF. The CDR3 nucleotides read TGTGCCAGCAGCCCCCAAGGGACAGGGTTTTCCTACACCTTC.

The chain couples TRBV2 to TRBJ2-1; D gene unclear. CDR1 and CDR2 from the germline V gene are SNHLY and FYNNEI. The CDR3 covers 15 residues. V was shortened by 3 bases and J by 3 bases, with 12 bases between the two germline ends. The CDR3 loop is CASSDLIWLYNEQFF. CDR3 nucleotides: TGTGCCAGCAGTGATTTGATTTGGCTCTACAATGAGCAGTTCTTC.

The gene calls are TRBV7-3 and TRBJ2-6, with TRBD2 identical over 12 bases. Per germline, CDR1 SGHTA and CDR2 FQGTGA. V dropped 5 bases and J dropped 3; count of bases not matched to a gene: 8. CDR3 size: 18 residues. The CDR3 here is CASSPQTSGSGGANVLTF. The CDR3, as DNA: TGTGCCAGCAGCCCACAGACTAGCGGGAGTGGTGGGGCCAACGTCCTGACTTTC.

This clone was observed once. The chain has TRBV5-4 and TRBJ1-1, with D tentatively TRBD1 (5 bases). Trimming pared 5 bases from V and 1 base from J, leaving 21 bases between. Germline CDR1 and CDR2: SGHNT and YYREEE (reference sequence). The CDR3 sequence is 17 residues long. In DNA, the CDR3 is TGTGCCAGCAGGGCCTGGGGGGGTCGTTTTTCGAACACTGAAGCTTTCTTT. Protein product: CASRAWGGRFSNTEAFF.

The chain couples TRBV7-9 to TRBJ2-1, with D tentatively TRBD1 or TRBD2 (5 bases each). The germline V gene encodes CDR1 SEHNR and CDR2 FQNEAQ (reference sequence). CDR3 size: 13 residues. Trimming took off 5 bases at V and 7 bases at J, with 12 bases between the two ends. CDR3 sequence: CASSPEGRNEQFF. CDR3 bases: TGTGCCAGCAGCCCCGAGGGGCGGAATGAGCAGTTCTTC. Looking up the rest from reference TRBV7-9 and TRBJ2-1 gives the full variable domain: DTGVSQNPRHKITKRGQNVTFRCDPISEHNRLYWYRQTLGQGPEFLTYFQNEAQLEKSRLLSDRFSAERPKGSFSTLEIQRTEQGDSAMYLCASSPEGRNEQFFGPGTRLTVL.

The CDR3 region is CASSEGDGIYEQYF. The CDR3 DNA sequence: TGCGCCAGCAGTGAGGGGGACGGTATCTACGAGCAGTACTTC. This chain connects TRBV10-1 to TRBJ2-7; tentatively, D is TRBD1 or TRBD2 (5 bases each). V lost 2 bases and J lost 3, with 11 bases in between. The germline V gene has CDR1 WNHNN and CDR2 SYGVQD (reference sequence). The CDR3 consists of 14 residues.

The CDR3 coding sequence is TGTGCCAGCAGCCAATCAGGTGGGGACATTCAGTACTTC. Translated, it gives CASSQSGGDIQYF. The V gene is TRBV16, the J gene TRBJ2-4, with no clear D. CDR1 KGHSY and CDR2 FQNENV come from the germline V gene. The V and J ends lost 0 bases and 8 bases respectively, with 8 bases between them. The CDR3 length is 13 residues.

This chain joins TRBV29-1 and TRBJ1-2; 9 bases align to TRBD1. CDR1 and CDR2 from the germline V gene are SQVTM and ANQGSEA. V lost 1 base to trimming and J lost 8 bases; unmatched junction nucleotides: 8. CDR3 length equals 14 residues. The DNA for the CDR3 is TGCAGCGTTGAAGGCCGGGACAGGGCTTACGGCTACACCTTC. This sequence encodes CSVEGRDRAYGYTF.

The table lists this clone with a count of one. V is TRBV27 and J is TRBJ2-1; a possible D gene is TRBD1 (6 bases). Germline V gives CDR1 MNHEY, CDR2 SMNVEV (reference sequence). Trimming pared 4 bases from V and 4 bases from J, leaving 8 bases between. CDR3 length: 13 residues. The CDR3 is CASSYQGYNEQFF. CDR3 DNA sequence: TGTGCCAGCAGTTACCAGGGGTACAATGAGCAGTTCTTC.

There are a few counts of this clone. The J gene is TRBJ2-7, the V gene TRBV30; 7 bases line up with TRBD2. Germline trimming cut 2 bases from V and 7 bases from J; bases unmatched to any gene: 11. The germline CDR1 and CDR2 sequences are GTSNPN and SVGIG (reference sequence). CDR3 size: 14 residues. Here the CDR3 DNA reads TGTGCCTGGAGTCTGGGGGGAGGGCCGCGGGAGCAGTACTTC. Protein: CAWSLGGGPREQYF.